This TCR beta chain is drawn from a study of shared clonotypes between healthy human individuals. In its sample, this clone was seen a few times. Germline lookup yields CDR1 SNHLY and CDR2 FYNNEI. The V and J ends lost 6 bases and 2 bases, in that order; junction bases with no gene match: 8. CDR3 length: 16 amino acids. Here immunoSEQ multiplex PCR was the method, and the copy in TCRdb shows in-frame clones only, minus some. Here the sample spans roughly 1,000,000 clones, about 84% being singletons. Material for sequencing was memory CD4+ T cells from PBMCs. The subset: CD45RA-negative fraction. The V gene is TRBV2, the J gene TRBJ1-4; 8 bases map to TRBD1. This clonotype originated in a man in his late teens or twenties in good health. Some clones in this sample may be carry-over from other donors' samples. The CDR3 reads CASRKGQGSTNEKLFF. CDR3 DNA: TGTGCCAGCAGGAAAGGACAGGGAAGCACTAATGAAAAACTGTTTTTT.